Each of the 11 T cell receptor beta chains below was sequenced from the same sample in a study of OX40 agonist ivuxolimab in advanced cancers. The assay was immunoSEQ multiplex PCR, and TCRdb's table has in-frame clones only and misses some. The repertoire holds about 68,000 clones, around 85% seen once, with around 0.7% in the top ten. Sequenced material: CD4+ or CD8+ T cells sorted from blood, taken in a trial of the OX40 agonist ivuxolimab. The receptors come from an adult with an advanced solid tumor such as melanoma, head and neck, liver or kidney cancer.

CDR3: CASSLVGQARWGYTF. The CDR3 DNA sequence: TGTGCCAGCAGCTTAGTGGGACAGGCCCGGTGGGGCTACACCTTC. The chain links TRBV7-2 to TRBJ1-2, with 8 bases aligning to TRBD1. The CDR3 runs to 15 residues. V was clipped by 1 base and J by 8 bases; unmatched bases: 9. The germline CDR1 and CDR2 sequences are SGHTA and FQGNSA.

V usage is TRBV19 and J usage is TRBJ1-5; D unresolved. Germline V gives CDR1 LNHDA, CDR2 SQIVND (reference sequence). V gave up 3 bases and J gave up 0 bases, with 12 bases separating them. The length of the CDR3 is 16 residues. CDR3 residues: CASSIFTGHSNQPQHF. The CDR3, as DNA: TGTGCCAGTAGTATTTTTACGGGCCATAGCAATCAGCCCCAGCATTTT.

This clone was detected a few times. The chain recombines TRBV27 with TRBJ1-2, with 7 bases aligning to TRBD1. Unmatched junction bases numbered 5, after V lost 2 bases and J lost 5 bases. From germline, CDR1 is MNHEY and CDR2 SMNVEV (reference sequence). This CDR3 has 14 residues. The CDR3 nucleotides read TGTGCCAGCAGTTTAAAGGCCAGGGGGTATGGCTACACCTTC. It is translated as CASSLKARGYGYTF.

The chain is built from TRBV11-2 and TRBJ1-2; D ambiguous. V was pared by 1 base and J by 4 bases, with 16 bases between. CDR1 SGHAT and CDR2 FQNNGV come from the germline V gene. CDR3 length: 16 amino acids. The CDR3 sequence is CASSLGLGVGVYGYTF. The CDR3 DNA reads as TGTGCCAGCAGCTTAGGGCTCGGGGTTGGAGTCTATGGCTACACCTTC. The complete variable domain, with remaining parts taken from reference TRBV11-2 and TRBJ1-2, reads EAGVAQSPRYKIIEKRQSVAFWCNPISGHATLYWYQQILGQGPKLLIQFQNNGVVDDSQLPKDRFSAERLKGVDSTLKIQPAKLEDSAVYLCASSLGLGVGVYGYTFGSGTRLTVV.

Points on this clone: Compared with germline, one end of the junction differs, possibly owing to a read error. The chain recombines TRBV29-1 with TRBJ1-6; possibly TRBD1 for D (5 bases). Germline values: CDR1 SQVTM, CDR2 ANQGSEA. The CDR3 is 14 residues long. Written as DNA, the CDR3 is TGCAGCGTTAAAGAGGGGCAGAATAATTCACCCCTCCACTTT. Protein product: CSVKEGQNNSPLHF.

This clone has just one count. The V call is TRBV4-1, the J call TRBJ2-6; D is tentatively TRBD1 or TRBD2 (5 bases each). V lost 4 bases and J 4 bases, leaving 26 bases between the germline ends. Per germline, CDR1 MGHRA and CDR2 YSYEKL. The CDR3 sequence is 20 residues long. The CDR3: CASSPSPLWDGIWGANVLTF. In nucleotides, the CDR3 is TGCGCCAGCAGCCCATCGCCCTTATGGGACGGTATTTGGGGGGCCAACGTCCTGACTTTC.

The CDR3 loop is CASSLPREPGRTSYEQYF. The CDR3 region has the DNA TGCGCCAGCAGCTTGCCCCGGGAACCCGGACGGACCTCCTACGAGCAGTACTTC. J is TRBJ2-7 and V is TRBV5-1; a weak D match, TRBD2 (5 bases). V shed 1 base and J shed 0 bases, with 20 bases lying between them. The CDR3 runs 18 residues. CDR1 and CDR2 (germline): SGHRS, YFSETQ.

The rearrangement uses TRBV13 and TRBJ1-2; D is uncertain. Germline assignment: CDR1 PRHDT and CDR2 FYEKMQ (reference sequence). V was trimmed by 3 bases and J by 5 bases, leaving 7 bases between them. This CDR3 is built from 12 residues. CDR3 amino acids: CASSFDEYGYTF. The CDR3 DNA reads TGTGCCAGCAGCTTTGACGAGTATGGCTACACCTTC.

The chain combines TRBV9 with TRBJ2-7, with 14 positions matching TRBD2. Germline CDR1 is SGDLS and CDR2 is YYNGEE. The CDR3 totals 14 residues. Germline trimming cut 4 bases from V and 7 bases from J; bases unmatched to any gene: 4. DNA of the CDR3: TGTGCCAGCAGCAAGACTAGCGGGGGGGATGAGCAGTACTTC. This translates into CASSKTSGGDEQYF.

The CDR3 loop is CASSSDRGNTGELFF. CDR3 nucleotides: TGTGCCAGCAGTTCGGACAGGGGTAACACCGGGGAGCTGTTTTTT. The chain has TRBV27 and TRBJ2-2; the match to TRBD1 covers 9 bases. The V segment lost 4 bases and the J segment 2 bases; nucleotides outside the gene matches: 2. Looked up from germline, CDR1 is MNHEY and CDR2 is SMNVEV (reference sequence). The CDR3 extends over 15 amino acids.

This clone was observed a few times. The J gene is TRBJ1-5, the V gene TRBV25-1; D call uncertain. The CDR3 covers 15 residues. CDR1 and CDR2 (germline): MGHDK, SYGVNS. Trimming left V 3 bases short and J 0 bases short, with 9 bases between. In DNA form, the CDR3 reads TGTGCCAGCAGTGATAGCGGGGTTAGCAATCAGCCCCAGCATTTT. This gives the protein CASSDSGVSNQPQHF.